This T cell receptor (beta chain) was sequenced for a study of cytomegalovirus exposure and HLA in healthy donors. Study-level results: From TCR beta sequences, most subjects' HLA-A and HLA-B alleles were reportedly predicted accurately. The CMV antigen specificity of a few CMV-associated chains was confirmed through in vitro analysis.

The PCR had 60 Vbeta and 13 Jbeta primers. Here immunoSEQ multiplex PCR was the method, and the copy in TCRdb shows in-frame clones only, minus some. The profile shows tens of thousands of clones, around 76% of them singletons. The donors, nominally healthy at sampling, likely had unrecorded immune exposures. As for this clone: Its cognate antigen is unknown.

This CDR3 has 11 amino acids. The germline V gene encodes CDR1 LNHDA and CDR2 SQIVND (reference sequence). The V and J ends lost 5 bases and 8 bases respectively, with 9 bases between them. The sample was PBMCs. This sequence joins TRBV19 and TRBJ1-1; a possible D gene is TRBD1 (6 bases). The source is a man in his forties or fifties in good health and CMV-seronegative. CDR3 bases: TGTGCCAGTAGTCCAGGGGTCGAAGCTTTCTTT. It translates to CASSPGVEAFF.